This T cell receptor beta chain was recovered during a study of T cells after posttransplantation cyclophosphamide. Study results and limitations: After PTCy, TRB diversity resembled that of CNI/methotrexate controls. TRB overlap between skin or GI tissue T cells and blood was limited.

Here immunoSEQ multiplex PCR was the method, and the copy in TCRdb shows in-frame clones only, minus some. The repertoire holds 20,000 to 25,000 clones, approximately 87% seen once, with about an eighth in the top ten. A word on this clone: Its antigen is not known.

From germline, CDR1 is MNHEY and CDR2 SVGAGI. The V and J ends lost 0 bases and 5 bases, in that order; junction bases with no gene match: 3. This CDR3 is 16 amino acids long. Cyclophosphamide on days +3 and +4 followed busulfan-fludarabine conditioning and a marrow graft. The sequencing here drew on PBMCs, taken after allogeneic stem cell transplant with posttransplant cyclophosphamide. The receptor comes from a female patient in her 30s who received an allogeneic stem cell transplant from an unrelated donor, was CMV-positive, and had no GVHD. Some of these T cells may belong to the graft donor. The V call is TRBV6-5, the J call TRBJ2-2; 10 bases match TRBD2. Here the CDR3 DNA reads TGTGCCAGCAGTTACTCCCTAGCGGGGGCTACCGGGGAGCTGTTTTTT. Its protein is CASSYSLAGATGELFF.